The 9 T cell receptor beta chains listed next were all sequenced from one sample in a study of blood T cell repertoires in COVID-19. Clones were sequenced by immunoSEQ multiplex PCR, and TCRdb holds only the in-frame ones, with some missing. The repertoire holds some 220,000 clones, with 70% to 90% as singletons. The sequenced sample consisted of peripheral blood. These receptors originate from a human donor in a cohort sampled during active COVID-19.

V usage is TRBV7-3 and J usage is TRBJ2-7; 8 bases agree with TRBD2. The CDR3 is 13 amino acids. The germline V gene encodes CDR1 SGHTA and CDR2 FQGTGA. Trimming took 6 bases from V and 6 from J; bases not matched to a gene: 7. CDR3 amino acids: CASSPVTSGEQYF. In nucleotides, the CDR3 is TGTGCCAGCAGTCCCGTCACTAGCGGCGAGCAGTACTTC.

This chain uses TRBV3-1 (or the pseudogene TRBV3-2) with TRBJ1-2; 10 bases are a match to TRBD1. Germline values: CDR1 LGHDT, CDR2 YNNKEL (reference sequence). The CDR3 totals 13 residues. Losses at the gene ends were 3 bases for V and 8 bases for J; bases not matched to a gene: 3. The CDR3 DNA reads TGTGCCAGCAGCCAGGGGACAGGGGCAGGCTACACCTTC. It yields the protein CASSQGTGAGYTF.

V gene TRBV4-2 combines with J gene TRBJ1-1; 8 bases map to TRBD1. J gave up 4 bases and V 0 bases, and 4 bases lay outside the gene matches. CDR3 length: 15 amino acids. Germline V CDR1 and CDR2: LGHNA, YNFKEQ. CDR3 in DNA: TGTGCCAGCAGCCAAGACGACAGGGGACGCACTGAAGCTTTCTTT. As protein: CASSQDDRGRTEAFF.

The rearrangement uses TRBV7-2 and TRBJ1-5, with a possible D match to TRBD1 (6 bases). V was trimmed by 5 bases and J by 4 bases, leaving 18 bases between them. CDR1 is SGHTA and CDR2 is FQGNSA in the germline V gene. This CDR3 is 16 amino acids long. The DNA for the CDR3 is TGTGCCAGCAGCCCCCAAGTGGGGGCTCTTAATCAGCCCCAGCATTTT. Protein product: CASSPQVGALNQPQHF.

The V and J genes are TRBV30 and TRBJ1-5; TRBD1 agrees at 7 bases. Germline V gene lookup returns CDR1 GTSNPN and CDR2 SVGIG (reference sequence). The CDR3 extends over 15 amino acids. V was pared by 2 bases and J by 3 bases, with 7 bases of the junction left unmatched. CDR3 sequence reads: CAWSKDRLPNQPQHF. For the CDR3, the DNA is TGTGCCTGGAGTAAGGACAGGCTCCCCAATCAGCCCCAGCATTTT.

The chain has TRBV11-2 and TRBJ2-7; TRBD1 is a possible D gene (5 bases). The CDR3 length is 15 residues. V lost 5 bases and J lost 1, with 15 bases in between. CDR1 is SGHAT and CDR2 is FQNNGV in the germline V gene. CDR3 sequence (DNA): TGTGCCAGCAGCCGTAGGGGCGACTCATCCTACGAGCAGTACTTC. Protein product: CASSRRGDSSYEQYF.

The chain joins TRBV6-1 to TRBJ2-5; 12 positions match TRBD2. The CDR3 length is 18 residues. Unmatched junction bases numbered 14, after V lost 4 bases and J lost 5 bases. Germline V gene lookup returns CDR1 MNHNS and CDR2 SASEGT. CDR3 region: CASSVLAGGLPQRETQYF. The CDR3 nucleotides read TGTGCCAGCAGTGTACTAGCGGGGGGACTCCCTCAGAGGGAGACCCAGTACTTC.

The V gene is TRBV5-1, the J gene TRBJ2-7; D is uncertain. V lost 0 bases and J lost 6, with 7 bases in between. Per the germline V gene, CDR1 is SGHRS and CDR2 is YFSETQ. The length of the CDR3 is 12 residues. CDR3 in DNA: TGCGCCAGCAGCTTGGAAGAGGCCGAGCAGTACTTC. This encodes CASSLEEAEQYF. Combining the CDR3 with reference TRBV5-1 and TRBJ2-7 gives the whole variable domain KAGVTQTPRYLIKTRGQQVTLSCSPISGHRSVSWYQQTPGQGLQFLFEYFSETQRNKGNFPGRFSGRQFSNSRSEMNVSTLELGDSALYLCASSLEEAEQYFGPGTRLTVT.

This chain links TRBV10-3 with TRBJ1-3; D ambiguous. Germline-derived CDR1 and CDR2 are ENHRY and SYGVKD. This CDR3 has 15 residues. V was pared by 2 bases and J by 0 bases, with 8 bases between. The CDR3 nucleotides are TGTGCCATCAGTGAGCGGCCTAGCTCTGGAAACACCATATATTTT. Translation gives CAISERPSSGNTIYF.